The rows below give T cell receptor beta chains drawn from one sample of a study of cytomegalovirus exposure and HLA in healthy donors. Clones were sequenced by immunoSEQ multiplex PCR, and TCRdb holds only the in-frame ones, with some missing. This table has under 140,000 clones, approximately 90% appearing once. Input material: PBMCs. The receptors here all came from a woman between 18 and 29 years old in good health and CMV-seronegative. Each CDR3 is given with its conserved first and last residue. The order of the fields is clone size, V gene, J gene, D gene, CDR3 DNA, CDR3 protein. The D gene is left open where the match is weak. Where a row states a size, it is once, few, many or the class of an expanded clone; other rows omit it.

clone_size: NA
v_call: TRBV4-2
j_call: TRBJ2-2
d_call: TRBD1
cdr3_nt: TGTGCCAGCAGCCAACTGGACAGGGAGAACACCGGGGAGCTGTTTTTT
cdr3_aa: CASSQLDRENTGELFF

clone_size: NA
v_call: TRBV6-4
j_call: TRBJ2-3
d_call: TRBD2
cdr3_nt: TGTGCCAGCAGTAAAAGCGGGGGGGCCCCAGATACGCAGTATTTT
cdr3_aa: CASSKSGGAPDTQYF

clone_size: NA
v_call: TRBV5-5
j_call: TRBJ1-5
d_call: TRBD1
cdr3_nt: TGTGCCAGCAGTCCGGGACAGTATAGCAATCAGCCCCAGCATTTT
cdr3_aa: CASSPGQYSNQPQHF

clone_size: NA
v_call: TRBV2
j_call: TRBJ1-1
d_call: TRBD1
cdr3_nt: TGTGCCAGCAGTGGGGACAGGGCCTCCTCGAGCGCTGAAGCTTTCTTT
cdr3_aa: CASSGDRASSSAEAFF

clone_size: NA
v_call: TRBV7-2
j_call: TRBJ2-5
d_call: TRBD2
cdr3_nt: TGTGCCAGCAGCCCTTATGTGCTAGCGGGGCAAGAGACCCAGTACTTC
cdr3_aa: CASSPYVLAGQETQYF

clone_size: NA
v_call: TRBV4-3
j_call: TRBJ2-1
d_call: NA
cdr3_nt: TGCGCCAGCAGCCAAGATGGGGGGTGGAACAATGAGCAGTTCTTC
cdr3_aa: CASSQDGGWNNEQFF

clone_size: NA
v_call: TRBV18
j_call: TRBJ2-7
d_call: TRBD2
cdr3_nt: TGTGCCAGCTCACCACTTGGGACTAGTATCCACGAGCAGTACTTC
cdr3_aa: CASSPLGTSIHEQYF

clone_size: few
v_call: TRBV7-9
j_call: TRBJ1-2
d_call: NA
cdr3_nt: TGTGCCAGCAGCTTAGGCGGTGAGGGCTACACCTTC
cdr3_aa: CASSLGGEGYTF

clone_size: NA
v_call: TRBV29-1
j_call: TRBJ2-7
d_call: TRBD1
cdr3_nt: TGCAGCGTCCCGGGACAGTCGAACTCCTACGAGCAGTACTTC
cdr3_aa: CSVPGQSNSYEQYF

clone_size: NA
v_call: TRBV9
j_call: TRBJ2-3
d_call: NA
cdr3_nt: TGTGCCAGCAGCGTAGCGGGGAGCACAGATACGCAGTATTTT
cdr3_aa: CASSVAGSTDTQYF